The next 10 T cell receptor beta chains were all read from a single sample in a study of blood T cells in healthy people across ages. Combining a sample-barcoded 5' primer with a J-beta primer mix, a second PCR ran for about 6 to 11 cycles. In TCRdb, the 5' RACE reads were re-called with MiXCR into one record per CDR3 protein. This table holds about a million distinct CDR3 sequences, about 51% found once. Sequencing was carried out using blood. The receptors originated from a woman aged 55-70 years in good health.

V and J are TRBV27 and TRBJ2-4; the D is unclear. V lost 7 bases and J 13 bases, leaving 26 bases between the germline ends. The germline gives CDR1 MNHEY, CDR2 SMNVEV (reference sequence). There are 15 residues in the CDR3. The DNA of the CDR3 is TGTGCCAGCAATCGTAGCTTCACGGGTAACAATGAGCAGTACTTC. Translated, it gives CASNRSFTGNNEQYF.

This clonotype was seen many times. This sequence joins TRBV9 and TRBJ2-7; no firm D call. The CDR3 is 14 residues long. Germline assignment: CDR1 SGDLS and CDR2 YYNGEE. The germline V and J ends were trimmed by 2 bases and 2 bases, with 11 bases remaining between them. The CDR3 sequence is CASSVGPRTYEQYF. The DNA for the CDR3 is TGTGCCAGCAGCGTCGGCCCCAGGACCTACGAGCAGTACTTC.

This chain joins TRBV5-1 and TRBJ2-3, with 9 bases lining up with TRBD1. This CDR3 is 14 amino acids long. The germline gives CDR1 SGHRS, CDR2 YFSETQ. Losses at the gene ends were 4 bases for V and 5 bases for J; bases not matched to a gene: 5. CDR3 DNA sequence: TGCGCCAGCAGCGCCAGACAGGGGGGAGATACGCAGTATTTT. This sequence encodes CASSARQGGDTQYF.

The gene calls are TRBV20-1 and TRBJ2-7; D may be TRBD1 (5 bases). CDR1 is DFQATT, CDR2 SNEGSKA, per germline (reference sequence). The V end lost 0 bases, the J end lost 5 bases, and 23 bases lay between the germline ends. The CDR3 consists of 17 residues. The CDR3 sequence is CSARDPPAPWTPNEQYF. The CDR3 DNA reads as TGCAGTGCTAGAGATCCCCCCGCCCCATGGACACCAAACGAGCAGTACTTC.

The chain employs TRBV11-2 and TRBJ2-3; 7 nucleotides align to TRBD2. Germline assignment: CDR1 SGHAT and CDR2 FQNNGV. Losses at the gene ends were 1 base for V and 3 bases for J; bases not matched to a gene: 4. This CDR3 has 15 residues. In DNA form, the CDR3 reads TGTGCCAGCAGCTTAGCTGGACTAGATACAGATACGCAGTATTTT. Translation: CASSLAGLDTDTQYF.

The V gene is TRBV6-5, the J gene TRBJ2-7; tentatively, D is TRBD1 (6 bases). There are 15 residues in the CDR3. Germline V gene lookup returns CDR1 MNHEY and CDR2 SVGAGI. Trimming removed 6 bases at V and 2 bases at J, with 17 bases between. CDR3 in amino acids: CASRKDSRLPYEQYF. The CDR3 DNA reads TGTGCCAGCAGAAAGGACAGCCGTCTCCCCTACGAGCAGTACTTC.

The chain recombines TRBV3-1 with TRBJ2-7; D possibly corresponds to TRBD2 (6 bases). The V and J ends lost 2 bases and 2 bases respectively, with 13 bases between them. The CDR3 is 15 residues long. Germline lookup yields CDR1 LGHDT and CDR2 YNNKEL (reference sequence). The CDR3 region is CASSQKDGRTYEQYF. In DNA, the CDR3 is TGTGCCAGCAGCCAAAAGGACGGGAGAACCTACGAGCAGTACTTC.

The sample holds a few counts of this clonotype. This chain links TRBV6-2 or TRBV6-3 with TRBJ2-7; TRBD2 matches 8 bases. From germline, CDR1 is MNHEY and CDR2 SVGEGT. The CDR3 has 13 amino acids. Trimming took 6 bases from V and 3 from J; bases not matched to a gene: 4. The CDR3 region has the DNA TGTGCCAGCAGGGGACTAGGTTACTACGAGCAGTACTTC. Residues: CASRGLGYYEQYF.

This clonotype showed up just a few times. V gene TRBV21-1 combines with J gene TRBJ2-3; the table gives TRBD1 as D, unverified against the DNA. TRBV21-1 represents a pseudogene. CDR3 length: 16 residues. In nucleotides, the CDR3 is TGTGCCAGCAGCACCCTGAGGTGGGGGGGCACAGATACGCAGTATTTT. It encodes CASSTLRWGGTDTQYF.

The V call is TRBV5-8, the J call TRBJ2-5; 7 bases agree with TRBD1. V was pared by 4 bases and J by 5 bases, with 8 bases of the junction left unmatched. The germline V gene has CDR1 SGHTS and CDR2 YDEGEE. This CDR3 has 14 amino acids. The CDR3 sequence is CASSQRTGWETQYF. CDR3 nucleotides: TGTGCCAGCAGCCAACGGACAGGCTGGGAGACCCAGTACTTC.